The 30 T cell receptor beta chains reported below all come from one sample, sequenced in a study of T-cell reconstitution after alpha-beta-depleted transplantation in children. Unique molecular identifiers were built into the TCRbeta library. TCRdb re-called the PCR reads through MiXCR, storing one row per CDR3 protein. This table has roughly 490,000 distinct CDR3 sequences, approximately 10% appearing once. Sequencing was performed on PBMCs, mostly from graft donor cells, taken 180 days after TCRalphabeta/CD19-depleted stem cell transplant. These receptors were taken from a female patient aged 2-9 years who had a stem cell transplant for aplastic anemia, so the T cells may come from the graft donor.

The CDR3 region is CAIRRARNTEAFF. CDR3 in DNA: TGTGCCATCAGGAGGGCCAGGAACACTGAAGCTTTCTTT. The chain uses TRBV10-3 and TRBJ1-1; D is unresolved. V was trimmed by 6 bases and J by 1 base, leaving 9 bases between them. This CDR3 has 13 residues. Germline-derived CDR1 and CDR2 are ENHRY and SYGVKD.

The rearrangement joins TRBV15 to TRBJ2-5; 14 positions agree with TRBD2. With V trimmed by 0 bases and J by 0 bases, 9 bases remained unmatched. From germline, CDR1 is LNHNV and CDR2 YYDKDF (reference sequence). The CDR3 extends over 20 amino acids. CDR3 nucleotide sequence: TGTGCCACCAGCAGAGACCTAGCCCTGACTAGCGGGAGGGACCAAGAGACCCAGTACTTC. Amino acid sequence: CATSRDLALTSGRDQETQYF. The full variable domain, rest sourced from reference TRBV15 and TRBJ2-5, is DAMVIQNPRYQVTQFGKPVTLSCSQTLNHNVMYWYQQKSSQAPKLLFHYYDKDFNNEADTPDNFQSRRPNTSFCFLDIRSPGLGDTAMYLCATSRDLALTSGRDQETQYFGPGTRLLVL.

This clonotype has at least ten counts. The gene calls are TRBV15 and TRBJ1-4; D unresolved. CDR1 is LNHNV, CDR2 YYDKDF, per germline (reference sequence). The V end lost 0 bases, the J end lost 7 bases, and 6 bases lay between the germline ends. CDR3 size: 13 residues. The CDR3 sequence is CATSRDIREKLFF. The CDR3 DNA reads TGTGCCACCAGCAGAGATATACGTGAAAAACTGTTTTTT.

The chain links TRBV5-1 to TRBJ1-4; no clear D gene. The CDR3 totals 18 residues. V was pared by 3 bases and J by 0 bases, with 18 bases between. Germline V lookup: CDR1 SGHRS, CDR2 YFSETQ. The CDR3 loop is CASSSPTGGHATNEKLFF. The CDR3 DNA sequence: TGCGCCAGCAGCTCCCCTACCGGAGGTCATGCAACTAATGAAAAACTGTTTTTT.

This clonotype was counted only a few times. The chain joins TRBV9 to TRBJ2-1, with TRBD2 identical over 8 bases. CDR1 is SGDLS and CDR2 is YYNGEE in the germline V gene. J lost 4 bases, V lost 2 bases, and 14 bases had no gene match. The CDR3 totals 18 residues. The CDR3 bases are TGTGCCAGCAGCGTCGGGCAAAAAGCGGGGGCGGGGTACAATGAGCAGTTCTTC. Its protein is CASSVGQKAGAGYNEQFF.

The CDR3 coding sequence is TGCGCCAGCAGCTTGGGGATTACCCAGGGCACAGATACGCAGTATTTT. It specifies CASSLGITQGTDTQYF. V is TRBV5-1 and J is TRBJ2-3; unclear D gene. The CDR3 totals 16 residues. The germline V gene has CDR1 SGHRS and CDR2 YFSETQ. Trimming stripped 0 bases from V and 1 base from J, with 12 bases between.

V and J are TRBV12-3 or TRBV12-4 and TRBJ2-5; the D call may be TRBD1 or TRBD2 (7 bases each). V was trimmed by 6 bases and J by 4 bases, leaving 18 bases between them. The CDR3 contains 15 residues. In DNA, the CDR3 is TGTGCCAGCAGGCGGGGGACAGTTCAGCGAGAGACCCAGTACTTC. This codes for CASRRGTVQRETQYF.

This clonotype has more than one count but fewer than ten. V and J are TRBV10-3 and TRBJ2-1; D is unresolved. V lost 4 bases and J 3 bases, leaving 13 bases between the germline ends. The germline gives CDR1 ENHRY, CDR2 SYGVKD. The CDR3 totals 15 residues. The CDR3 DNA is TGTGCCATCAGTGGGGCACAAGCGAACTACAATGAGCAGTTCTTC. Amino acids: CAISGAQANYNEQFF.

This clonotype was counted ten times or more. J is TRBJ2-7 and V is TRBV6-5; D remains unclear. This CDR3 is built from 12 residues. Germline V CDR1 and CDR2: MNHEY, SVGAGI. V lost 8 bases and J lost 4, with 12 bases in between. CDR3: CASGSGVYEQYF. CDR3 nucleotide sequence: TGTGCCAGCGGGTCAGGAGTTTACGAGCAGTACTTC.

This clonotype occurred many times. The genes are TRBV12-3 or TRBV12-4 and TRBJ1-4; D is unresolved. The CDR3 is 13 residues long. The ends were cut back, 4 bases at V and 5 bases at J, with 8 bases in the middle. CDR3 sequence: CASSSRPNEKLFF. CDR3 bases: TGTGCCAGCAGTTCAAGACCCAATGAAAAACTGTTTTTT.

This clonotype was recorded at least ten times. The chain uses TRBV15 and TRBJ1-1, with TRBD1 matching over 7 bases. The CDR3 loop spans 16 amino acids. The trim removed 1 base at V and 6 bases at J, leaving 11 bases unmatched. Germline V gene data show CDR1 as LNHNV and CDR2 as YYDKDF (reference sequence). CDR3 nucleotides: TGTGCCACCAGCAGAGTGGGAGGACAGGCCTACGCTGAAGCTTTCTTT. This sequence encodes CATSRVGGQAYAEAFF. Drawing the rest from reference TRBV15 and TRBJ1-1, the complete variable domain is DAMVIQNPRYQVTQFGKPVTLSCSQTLNHNVMYWYQQKSSQAPKLLFHYYDKDFNNEADTPDNFQSRRPNTSFCFLDIRSPGLGDTAMYLCATSRVGGQAYAEAFFGQGTRLTVV.

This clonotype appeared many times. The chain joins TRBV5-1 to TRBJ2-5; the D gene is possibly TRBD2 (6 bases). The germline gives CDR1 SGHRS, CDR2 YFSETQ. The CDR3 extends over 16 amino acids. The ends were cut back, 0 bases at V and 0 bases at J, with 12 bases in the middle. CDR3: CASSLDGGANQETQYF. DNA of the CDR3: TGCGCCAGCAGCTTGGACGGGGGTGCGAACCAAGAGACCCAGTACTTC.

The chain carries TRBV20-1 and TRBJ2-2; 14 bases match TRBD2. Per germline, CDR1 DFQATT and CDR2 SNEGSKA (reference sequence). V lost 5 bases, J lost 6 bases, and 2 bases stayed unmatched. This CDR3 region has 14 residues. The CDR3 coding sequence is TGCAGTGCTCAGACTAGCGGGAGGGCCGGGGAGCTGTTTTTT. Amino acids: CSAQTSGRAGELFF.

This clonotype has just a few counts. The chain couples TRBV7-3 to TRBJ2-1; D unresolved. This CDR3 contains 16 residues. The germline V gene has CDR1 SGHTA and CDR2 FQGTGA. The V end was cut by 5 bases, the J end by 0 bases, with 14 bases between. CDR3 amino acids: CASSPHPYVSYNEQFF. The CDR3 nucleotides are TGTGCCAGCAGCCCCCACCCTTACGTCTCCTACAATGAGCAGTTCTTC.

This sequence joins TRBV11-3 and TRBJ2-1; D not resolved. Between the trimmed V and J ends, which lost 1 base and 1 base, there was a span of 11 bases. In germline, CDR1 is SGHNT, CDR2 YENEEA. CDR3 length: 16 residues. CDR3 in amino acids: CASSLVLGGSYNEQFF. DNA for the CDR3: TGTGCCAGCAGCTTAGTCCTCGGCGGATCCTACAATGAGCAGTTCTTC.

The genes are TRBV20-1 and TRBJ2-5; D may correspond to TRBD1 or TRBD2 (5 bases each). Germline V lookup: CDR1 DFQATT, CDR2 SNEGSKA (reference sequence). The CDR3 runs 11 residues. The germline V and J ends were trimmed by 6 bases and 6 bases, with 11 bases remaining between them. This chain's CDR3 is CSAGEGKTQYF. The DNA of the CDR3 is TGCAGTGCGGGAGAGGGGAAGACCCAGTACTTC.

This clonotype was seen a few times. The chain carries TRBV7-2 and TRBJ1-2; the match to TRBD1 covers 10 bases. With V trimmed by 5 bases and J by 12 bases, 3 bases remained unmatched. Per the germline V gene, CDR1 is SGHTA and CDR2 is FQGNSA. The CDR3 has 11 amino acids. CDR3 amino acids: CASSRGTGDTF. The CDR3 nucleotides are TGTGCCAGCAGCAGGGGGACAGGGGACACCTTC.

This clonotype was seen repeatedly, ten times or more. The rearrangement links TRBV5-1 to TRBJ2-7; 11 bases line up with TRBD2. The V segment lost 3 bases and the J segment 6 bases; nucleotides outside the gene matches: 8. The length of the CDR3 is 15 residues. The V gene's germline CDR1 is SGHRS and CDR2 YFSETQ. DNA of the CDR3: TGCGCCAGCAGCTGGGGACTAGCGGTAGGACCCGAGCAGTACTTC. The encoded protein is CASSWGLAVGPEQYF. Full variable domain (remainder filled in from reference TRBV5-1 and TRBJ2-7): KAGVTQTPRYLIKTRGQQVTLSCSPISGHRSVSWYQQTPGQGLQFLFEYFSETQRNKGNFPGRFSGRQFSNSRSEMNVSTLELGDSALYLCASSWGLAVGPEQYFGPGTRLTVT.

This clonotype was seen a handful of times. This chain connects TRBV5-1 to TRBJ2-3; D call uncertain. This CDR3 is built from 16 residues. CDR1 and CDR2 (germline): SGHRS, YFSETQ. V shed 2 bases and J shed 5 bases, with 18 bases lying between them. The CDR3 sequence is CASSLLRANPRDTQYF. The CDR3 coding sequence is TGCGCCAGCAGCTTACTCCGAGCCAACCCACGAGATACGCAGTATTTT.

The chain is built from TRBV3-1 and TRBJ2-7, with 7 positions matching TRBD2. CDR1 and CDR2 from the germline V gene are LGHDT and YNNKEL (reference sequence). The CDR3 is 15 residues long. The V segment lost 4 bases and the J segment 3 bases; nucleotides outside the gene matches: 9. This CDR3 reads CASSPRAGSYYEQYV. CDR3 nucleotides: TGTGCCAGCAGCCCTCGAGCGGGATCTTACTACGAGCAGTACGTC.

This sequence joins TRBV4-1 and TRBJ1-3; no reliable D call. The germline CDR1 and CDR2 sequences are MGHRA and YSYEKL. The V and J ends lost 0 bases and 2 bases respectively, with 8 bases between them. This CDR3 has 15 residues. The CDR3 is CASSQDHGAGNTIYF. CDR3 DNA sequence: TGCGCCAGCAGCCAAGATCACGGCGCTGGAAACACCATATATTTT.

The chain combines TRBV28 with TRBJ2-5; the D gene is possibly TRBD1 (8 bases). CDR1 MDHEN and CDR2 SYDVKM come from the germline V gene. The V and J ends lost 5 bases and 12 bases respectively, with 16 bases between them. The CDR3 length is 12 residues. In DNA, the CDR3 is TGTGCCAGCAGTGTTCAACAGGGGGGGGAGTACTTC. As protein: CASSVQQGGEYF.

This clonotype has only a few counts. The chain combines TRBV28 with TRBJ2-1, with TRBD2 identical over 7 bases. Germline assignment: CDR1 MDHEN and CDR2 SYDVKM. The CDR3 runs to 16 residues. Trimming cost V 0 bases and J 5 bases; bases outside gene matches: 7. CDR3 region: CASSLWRELSHNEQFF. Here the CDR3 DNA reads TGTGCCAGCAGTTTATGGCGGGAGCTTTCCCACAATGAGCAGTTCTTC.

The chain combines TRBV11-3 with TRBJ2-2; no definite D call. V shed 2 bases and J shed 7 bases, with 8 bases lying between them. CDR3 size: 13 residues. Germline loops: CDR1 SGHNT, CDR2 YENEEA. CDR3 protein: CASSLQVHGELFF. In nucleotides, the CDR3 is TGTGCCAGCAGCTTACAGGTTCACGGGGAGCTGTTTTTT.

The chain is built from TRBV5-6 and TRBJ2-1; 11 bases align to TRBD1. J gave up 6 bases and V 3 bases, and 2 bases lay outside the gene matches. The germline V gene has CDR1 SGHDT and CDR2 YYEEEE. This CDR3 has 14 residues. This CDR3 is CASSWDRGANEQFF. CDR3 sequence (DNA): TGTGCCAGCAGCTGGGACAGGGGGGCCAATGAGCAGTTCTTC.

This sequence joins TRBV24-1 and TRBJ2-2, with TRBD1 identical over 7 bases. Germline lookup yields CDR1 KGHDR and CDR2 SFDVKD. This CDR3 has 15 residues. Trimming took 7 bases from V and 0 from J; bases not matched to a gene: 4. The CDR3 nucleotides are TGTGCCACCAGCTTGGACAGGACGAACACCGGGGAGCTGTTTTTT. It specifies CATSLDRTNTGELFF.

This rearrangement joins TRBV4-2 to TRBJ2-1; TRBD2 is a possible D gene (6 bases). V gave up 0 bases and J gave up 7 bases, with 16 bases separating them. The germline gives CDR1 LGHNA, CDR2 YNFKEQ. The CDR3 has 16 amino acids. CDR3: CASSQDWGRPENEQFF. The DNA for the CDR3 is TGTGCCAGCAGCCAAGATTGGGGGAGGCCTGAAAATGAGCAGTTCTTC.

CDR3 DNA sequence: TGTGCCAGCAGTTCCCTAGGGGGCTCGGGCACTGAAGCTTTCTTT. Translation: CASSSLGGSGTEAFF. The rearrangement uses TRBV28 and TRBJ1-1; 7 bases fit TRBD1. J was trimmed by 4 bases and V by 4 bases; bases with no gene match: 9. Germline lookup yields CDR1 MDHEN and CDR2 SYDVKM. This CDR3 region has 15 residues.

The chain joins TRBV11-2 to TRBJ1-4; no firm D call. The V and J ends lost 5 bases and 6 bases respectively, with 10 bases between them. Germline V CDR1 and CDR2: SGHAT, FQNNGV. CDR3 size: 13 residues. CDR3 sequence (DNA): TGTGCCAGCAGCCCGCGACGGGATGAAAAACTGTTTTTT. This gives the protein CASSPRRDEKLFF.

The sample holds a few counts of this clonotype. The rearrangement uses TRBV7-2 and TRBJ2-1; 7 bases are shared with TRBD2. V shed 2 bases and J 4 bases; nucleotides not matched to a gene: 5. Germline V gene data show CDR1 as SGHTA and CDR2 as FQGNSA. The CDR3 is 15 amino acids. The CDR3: CASSLLPSGYNEQFF. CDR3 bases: TGTGCCAGCAGCTTACTGCCTAGCGGTTACAATGAGCAGTTCTTC.